This entry lists 4 T cell receptor beta chains sequenced from one sample in a study of T-cell reconstitution after alpha-beta-depleted transplantation in children. Unique molecular identifiers were incorporated during preparation of the TCRbeta library. TCRdb reprocessed the PCR reads with MiXCR, giving one entry per CDR3 protein. The table has 350,000 to 500,000 distinct CDR3 sequences, over 40% seen once; the top ten hold 27%. Sequenced here: PBMCs, sampled before TCRalphabeta/CD19-depleted stem cell transplant. Receptor source: a girl aged 2-15 years with aplastic anemia, due to receive a stem cell transplant.

The chain couples TRBV3-1 to TRBJ1-2; a possible D gene is TRBD1 (6 bases). Germline V gene sequence: CDR1 LGHDT, CDR2 YNNKEL (reference sequence). V was clipped by 1 base and J by 7 bases, with 10 bases between them. The CDR3 has 13 amino acids. CDR3 loop: CASSQGQGTGYTF. The CDR3 region has the DNA TGTGCCAGCAGCCAAGGGCAGGGGACTGGCTACACCTTC. Looking up the rest from reference TRBV3-1 and TRBJ1-2 gives the full variable domain: DTAVSQTPKYLVTQMGNDKSIKCEQNLGHDTMYWYKQDSKKFLKIMFSYNNKELIINETVPNRFSPKSPDKAHLNLHINSLELGDSAVYFCASSQGQGTGYTFGSGTRLTVV.

This clonotype was seen a single time. The J gene is TRBJ2-7, the V gene TRBV28, with a tentative D call TRBD2 (6 bases). The CDR3 is 14 residues long. Trimming stripped 3 bases from V and 12 bases from J, with 21 bases between. CDR1 and CDR2 (germline): MDHEN, SYDVKM. The CDR3 DNA sequence: TGTGCCAGCAGTTTCAACGCGGGACTTCCGAGTCCGTACTTC. Its protein is CASSFNAGLPSPYF.

The chain combines TRBV10-3 with TRBJ2-3, with no clear D. The length of the CDR3 is 10 residues. The V gene's germline CDR1 is ENHRY and CDR2 SYGVKD. V was shortened by 8 bases and J by 1 base, with 1 base between the two germline ends. In nucleotides, the CDR3 is TGTGCCATCGGCACAGATACGCAGTATTTT. Translated, it gives CAIGTDTQYF.

V usage is TRBV18 and J usage is TRBJ2-7, with a weak D call TRBD2 (5 bases). The germline V and J ends were trimmed by 2 bases and 0 bases, with 14 bases remaining between them. The germline V gene encodes CDR1 KGHSH and CDR2 LQKENI. The CDR3 contains 16 residues. The CDR3 DNA follows: TGTGCCAGCTCACCATATCAAGCGGCCTCCTCCTACGAGCAGTACTTC. This gives the protein CASSPYQAASSYEQYF.